One sample yielded the 9 T cell receptor beta chains listed below, sequenced in a study of T cells in Graves' hyperthyroidism and ophthalmopathy. Amplification targeted TCR beta CDR3 regions from RNA transcripts. HTBI primers drove first-round RT-PCR of the TCR CDR3. Each CDR3 protein is one row after TCRdb ran MiXCR on the multiplex PCR reads. The table lists more than 350,000 distinct CDR3 sequences, 14% to 15% of them singletons. The sequenced sample was blood. All receptors derive from a woman aged 30 to 39 with Graves' hyperthyroidism.

This clonotype was seen repeatedly, ten times or more. The chain couples TRBV7-9 to TRBJ1-1; TRBD1 aligns across 7 bases. The CDR3 is 15 residues long. J was trimmed by 1 base and V by 2 bases; bases with no gene match: 4. Germline CDR1 reads SEHNR; CDR2 reads FQNEAQ (reference sequence). The CDR3 nucleotides read TGTGCCAGCAGCTTAACGACAGGGAAGAACACTGAAGCTTTCTTT. As protein: CASSLTTGKNTEAFF. Variable domain in full (rest from reference TRBV7-9 and TRBJ1-1): DTGVSQNPRHKITKRGQNVTFRCDPISEHNRLYWYRQTLGQGPEFLTYFQNEAQLEKSRLLSDRFSAERPKGSFSTLEIQRTEQGDSAMYLCASSLTTGKNTEAFFGQGTRLTVV.

The chain joins TRBV14 to TRBJ2-7, with 8 positions matching TRBD1. This CDR3 comprises 14 residues. CDR1 and CDR2 (germline): SGHDN, FVKESK. With V trimmed by 5 bases and J by 2 bases, 5 bases remained unmatched. The CDR3 sequence: CASSINRGAYEQYF. The CDR3 region has the DNA TGTGCCAGCAGCATCAACAGGGGGGCCTACGAGCAGTACTTC.

This clonotype has ten or more counts. V is TRBV3-1 and J is TRBJ2-3, with D uncertain. This CDR3 region has 13 residues. From germline, CDR1 is LGHDT and CDR2 YNNKEL (reference sequence). V lost 4 bases to trimming and J lost 3 bases, with 8 bases between them. The DNA of the CDR3 is TGTGCCAGCAGCCTGCCTGATACAGATACGCAGTATTTT. Protein sequence: CASSLPDTDTQYF.

The rearrangement links TRBV6-1 to TRBJ2-1, with D possibly being TRBD2 (5 bases). V dropped 5 bases and J dropped 0 bases, with 20 bases sitting between them. The CDR3 loop spans 18 amino acids. The germline V gene encodes CDR1 MNHNS and CDR2 SASEGT. The CDR3 nucleotides read TGTGCCAGCAGTCCCGATAGGAGGACTTCAAGCTCCTACAATGAGCAGTTCTTC. Protein sequence: CASSPDRRTSSSYNEQFF.

The V gene is TRBV28, the J gene TRBJ1-2; 9 bases fit TRBD1. Trimming at V came to 6 bases and at J to 8 bases, leaving 13 bases not matched to a gene. This CDR3 has 15 residues. Per the germline V gene, CDR1 is MDHEN and CDR2 is SYDVKM. The CDR3: CASSRRQDRGEGYTF. In DNA, the CDR3 is TGTGCCAGCAGCCGCCGCCAGGACAGGGGAGAGGGCTACACCTTC.

The genes are TRBV19 and TRBJ2-2; TRBD2 matches 7 bases. With 3 bases clipped from V and 2 bases from J, the junction kept 3 bases outside the gene matches. This CDR3 has 15 amino acids. Germline V lookup: CDR1 LNHDA, CDR2 SQIVND (reference sequence). This chain's CDR3 is CASSMGLPNTGELFF. Here the CDR3 DNA reads TGTGCCAGTAGTATGGGACTACCAAACACCGGGGAGCTGTTTTTT.

In its sample, this clonotype was seen many times. This chain uses TRBV3-1 with TRBJ2-1, with D uncertain. Germline loops: CDR1 LGHDT, CDR2 YNNKEL (reference sequence). Trimming took off 4 bases at V and 2 bases at J, with 9 bases between the two ends. This CDR3 is 14 amino acids long. In nucleotides, the CDR3 is TGTGCCAGCAGCCCCATAAACCCCTACAATGAGCAGTTCTTC. Amino acid sequence: CASSPINPYNEQFF.

This clonotype has at least ten counts. For the CDR3, the DNA is TGTGCCAGCAGCCCCCATTCTAGCGGGAGATCCTACAATGAGCAGTTCTTC. It yields the protein CASSPHSSGRSYNEQFF. The chain couples TRBV11-2 to TRBJ2-1, with 10 bases fitting TRBD2. Germline V CDR1 and CDR2: SGHAT, FQNNGV. CDR3 length: 17 amino acids. The trim removed 5 bases at V and 1 base at J, leaving 8 bases unmatched.

This clonotype was seen at least ten times. The gene calls are TRBV2 and TRBJ2-5; D gene ambiguous. The CDR3 has 11 amino acids. The V end was cut by 6 bases, the J end by 7 bases, with 9 bases between. Germline loops: CDR1 SNHLY, CDR2 FYNNEI. CDR3 bases: TGTGCCAGCAGCTACATGGGGACCCAGTACTTC. This codes for CASSYMGTQYF.